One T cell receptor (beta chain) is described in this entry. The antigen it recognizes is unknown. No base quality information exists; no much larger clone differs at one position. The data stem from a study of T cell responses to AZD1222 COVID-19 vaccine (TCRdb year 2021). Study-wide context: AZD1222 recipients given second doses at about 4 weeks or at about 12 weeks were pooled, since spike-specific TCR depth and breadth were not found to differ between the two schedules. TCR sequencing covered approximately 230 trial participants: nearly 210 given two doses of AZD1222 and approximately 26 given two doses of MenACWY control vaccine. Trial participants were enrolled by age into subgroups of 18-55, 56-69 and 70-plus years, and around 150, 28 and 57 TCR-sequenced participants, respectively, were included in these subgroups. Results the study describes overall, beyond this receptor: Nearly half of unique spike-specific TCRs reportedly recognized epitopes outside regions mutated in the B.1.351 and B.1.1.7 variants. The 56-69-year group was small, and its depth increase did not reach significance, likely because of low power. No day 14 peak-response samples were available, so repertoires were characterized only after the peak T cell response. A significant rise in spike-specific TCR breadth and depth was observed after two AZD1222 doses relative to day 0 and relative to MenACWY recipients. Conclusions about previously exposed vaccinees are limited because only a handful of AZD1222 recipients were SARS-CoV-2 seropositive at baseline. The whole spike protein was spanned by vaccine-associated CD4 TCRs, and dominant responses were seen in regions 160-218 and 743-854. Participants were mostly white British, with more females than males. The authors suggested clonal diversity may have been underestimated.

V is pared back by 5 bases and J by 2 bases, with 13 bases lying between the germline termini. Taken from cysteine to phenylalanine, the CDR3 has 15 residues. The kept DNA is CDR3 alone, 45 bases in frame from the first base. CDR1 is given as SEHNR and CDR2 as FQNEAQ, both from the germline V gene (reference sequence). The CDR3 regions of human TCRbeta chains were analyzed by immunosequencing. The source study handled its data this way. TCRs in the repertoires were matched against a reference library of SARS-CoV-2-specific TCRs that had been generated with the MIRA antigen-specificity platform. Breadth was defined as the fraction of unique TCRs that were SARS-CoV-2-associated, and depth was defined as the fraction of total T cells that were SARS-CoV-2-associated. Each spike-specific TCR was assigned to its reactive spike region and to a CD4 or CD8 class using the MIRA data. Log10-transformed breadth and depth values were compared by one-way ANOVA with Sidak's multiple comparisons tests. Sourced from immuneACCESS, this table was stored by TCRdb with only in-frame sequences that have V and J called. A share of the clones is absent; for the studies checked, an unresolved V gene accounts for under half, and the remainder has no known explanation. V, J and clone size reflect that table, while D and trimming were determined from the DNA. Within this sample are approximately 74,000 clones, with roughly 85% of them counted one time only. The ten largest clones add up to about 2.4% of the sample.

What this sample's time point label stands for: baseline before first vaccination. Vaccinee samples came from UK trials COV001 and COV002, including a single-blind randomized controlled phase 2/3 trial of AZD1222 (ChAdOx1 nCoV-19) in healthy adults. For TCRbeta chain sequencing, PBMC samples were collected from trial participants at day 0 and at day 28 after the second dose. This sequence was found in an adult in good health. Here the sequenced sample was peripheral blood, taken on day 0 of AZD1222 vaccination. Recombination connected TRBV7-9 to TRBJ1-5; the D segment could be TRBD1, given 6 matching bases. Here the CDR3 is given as CASSAGVFGNQPQHF. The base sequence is TGTGCCAGCAGCGCAGGGGTTTTTGGCAATCAGCCCCAGCATTTT. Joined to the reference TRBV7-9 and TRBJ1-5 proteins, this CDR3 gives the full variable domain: DTGVSQNPRHKITKRGQNVTFRCDPISEHNRLYWYRQTLGQGPEFLTYFQNEAQLEKSRLLSDRFSAERPKGSFSTLEIQRTEQGDSAMYLCASSAGVFGNQPQHFGDGTRLSIL.